The 12 T cell receptor beta chains in this list originate from one sample, sequenced in a study of CD8 T cells in ankylosing spondylitis. The study's findings and limits: Typical of ankylosing spondylitis blood, it appeared, was a TCR beta motif of roughly eight highly homologous variants.

These receptors' targets are unknown. TCRdb passed the 5' RACE reads through MiXCR, listing each CDR3 protein once. The table records under 550,000 distinct CDR3 sequences, 26% of them present only once. The specimen sequenced was blood, either unsorted or a sorted T cell fraction (not recorded which). The receptors shown here come from a male donor with ankylosing spondylitis.

This clonotype was found a few times. This rearrangement joins TRBV6-1 to TRBJ2-2; TRBD2 aligns across 7 bases. The trim removed 7 bases at V and 3 bases at J, leaving 11 bases unmatched. Per germline, CDR1 MNHNS and CDR2 SASEGT. The CDR3 spans 16 residues. The DNA of the CDR3 is TGTGCCAGCACCGACAGCGGGATCCCTTACACCGGGGAGCTGTTTTTT. Protein product: CASTDSGIPYTGELFF.

This clonotype was counted a few times. The chain couples TRBV5-1 to TRBJ2-7, with 8 nucleotides matching TRBD2. This CDR3 has 14 residues. The germline gives CDR1 SGHRS, CDR2 YFSETQ. J gave up 3 bases and V 6 bases, and 8 bases lay outside the gene matches. DNA for the CDR3: TGCGCCAGCACCCCAGCGGGAGTAGACTACGAGCAGTACTTC. Protein: CASTPAGVDYEQYF.

This clonotype was observed a few times. The chain couples TRBV20-1 to TRBJ1-5, with D unclear. The CDR3 has 13 amino acids. V was shortened by 5 bases and J by 0 bases, with 8 bases between the two germline ends. Germline assignment: CDR1 DFQATT and CDR2 SNEGSKA (reference sequence). Here the CDR3 reads CSAVRGSNQPQHF. The CDR3, as DNA: TGCAGTGCTGTAAGAGGTAGCAATCAGCCCCAGCATTTT.

In its sample, this clonotype was seen a few times. At one of its ends the junction is not consistent with the germline gene, which may arise from a read error. J is TRBJ2-1 and V is TRBV3-1; TRBD1 aligns across 7 bases. Germline loops: CDR1 LGHDT, CDR2 YNNKEL (reference sequence). The CDR3 spans 15 residues. CDR3 bases: TGTGCCAGCAGCCTACCGACAGGGCCCTACAGTGAGCAGTTCTTC. Its translation: CASSLPTGPYSEQFF.

The rearrangement links TRBV9 to TRBJ2-2, with 9 positions matching TRBD1. CDR1 SGDLS and CDR2 YYNGEE come from the germline V gene. Trimming removed 2 bases from V and 5 bases from J; junction bases left unmatched: 7. The CDR3 sequence is 16 residues long. This CDR3 reads CASSVTGQGRTGELFF. CDR3 DNA sequence: TGTGCCAGCAGCGTCACGGGACAGGGAAGGACCGGGGAGCTGTTTTTT.

V usage is TRBV3-1 and J usage is TRBJ2-7, with a weak D call TRBD2 (5 bases). Trimming left V 3 bases short and J 5 bases short, with 11 bases between. The germline gives CDR1 LGHDT, CDR2 YNNKEL (reference sequence). The CDR3 has 13 residues. The CDR3 coding sequence is TGTGCCAGCAGCCAGGGTCTAGCCGACGAGCAGTACTTC. As protein: CASSQGLADEQYF.

The chain links TRBV2 to TRBJ2-5, with TRBD2 matching 7 bases. Trimming removed 10 bases from V and 5 bases from J; junction bases left unmatched: 16. Germline V gene sequence: CDR1 SNHLY, CDR2 FYNNEI. The CDR3 covers 15 residues. The DNA for the CDR3 is TGTGCCACCAAGGGGAGGGTTGCGGTTTCCGAGACCCAGTACTTC. Translating gives CATKGRVAVSETQYF.

The rearrangement joins TRBV27 to TRBJ2-1; D remains unclear. CDR1 and CDR2 from the germline V gene are MNHEY and SMNVEV (reference sequence). The CDR3 spans 15 residues. Between the trimmed V and J ends, which lost 6 bases and 0 bases, there was a span of 12 bases. In nucleotides, the CDR3 is TGTGCCAGCAGCTGGACCTATAGCTCCTACAATGAGCAGTTCTTC. It codes for CASSWTYSSYNEQFF.

The chain uses TRBV5-1 and TRBJ2-2, with TRBD1 identical over 11 bases. CDR1 is SGHRS and CDR2 is YFSETQ in the germline V gene. The CDR3 length is 15 residues. With V trimmed by 5 bases and J by 4 bases, 4 bases remained unmatched. The CDR3 loop reads CASREGQGATGELFF. For the CDR3, the DNA is TGCGCCAGCAGAGAAGGACAGGGGGCCACCGGGGAGCTGTTTTTT.

This clonotype was counted a few times. The J gene is TRBJ2-3, the V gene TRBV30, with D possibly called TRBD1 or TRBD2 (5 bases each). The V gene lost 2 bases and the J gene lost 2 bases, with 11 bases spanning the gap. The CDR3 covers 14 residues. Germline CDR1 GTSNPN, CDR2 SVGIG (reference sequence). The chain's CDR3 is CAWSSGTHTDTQYF. The CDR3 coding sequence is TGTGCCTGGAGTTCCGGGACCCACACAGATACGCAGTATTTT.

The rearrangement joins TRBV24-1 to TRBJ2-1, with 8 bases lining up with TRBD2. Germline V gene data show CDR1 as KGHDR and CDR2 as SFDVKD. There are 15 residues in the CDR3. Losses at the gene ends were 3 bases for V and 5 bases for J; bases not matched to a gene: 5. The CDR3 loop is CATSDGSGSHNEQFF. As DNA, the CDR3 is TGTGCCACCAGTGATGGAAGCGGGAGCCACAATGAGCAGTTCTTC.

This clonotype has more than one count but fewer than ten. This chain uses TRBV20-1 with TRBJ1-1; D is perhaps TRBD1 (5 bases). Trimming took 1 base from V and 5 from J, leaving 17 bases between them. In germline, CDR1 is DFQATT, CDR2 SNEGSKA (reference sequence). CDR3 length: 15 amino acids. CDR3 residues: CSARGPGNSLTEAFF. The DNA of the CDR3 is TGCAGTGCTAGAGGCCCAGGGAACAGTTTAACTGAAGCTTTCTTT.